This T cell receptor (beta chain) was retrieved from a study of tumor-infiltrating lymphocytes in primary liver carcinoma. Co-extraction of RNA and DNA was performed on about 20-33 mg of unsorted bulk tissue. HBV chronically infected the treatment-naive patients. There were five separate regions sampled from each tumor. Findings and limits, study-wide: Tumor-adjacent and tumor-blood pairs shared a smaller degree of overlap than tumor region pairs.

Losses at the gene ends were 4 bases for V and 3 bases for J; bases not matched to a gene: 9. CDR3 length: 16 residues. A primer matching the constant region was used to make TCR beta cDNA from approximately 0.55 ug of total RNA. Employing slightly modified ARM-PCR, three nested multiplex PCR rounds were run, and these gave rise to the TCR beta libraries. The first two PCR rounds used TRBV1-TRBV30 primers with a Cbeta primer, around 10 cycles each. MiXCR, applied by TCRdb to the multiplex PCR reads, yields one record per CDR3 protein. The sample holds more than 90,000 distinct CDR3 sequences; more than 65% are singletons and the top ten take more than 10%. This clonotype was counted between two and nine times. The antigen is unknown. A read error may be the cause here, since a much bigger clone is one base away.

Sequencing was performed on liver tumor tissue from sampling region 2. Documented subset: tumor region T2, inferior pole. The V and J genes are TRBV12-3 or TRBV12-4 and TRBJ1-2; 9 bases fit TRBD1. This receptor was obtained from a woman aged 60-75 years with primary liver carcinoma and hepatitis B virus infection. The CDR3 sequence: CASSSITGGGDYGYTF. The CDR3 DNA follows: TGTGCCAGCAGTTCCATCACAGGGGGCGGGGACTATGGCTACACCTTC.